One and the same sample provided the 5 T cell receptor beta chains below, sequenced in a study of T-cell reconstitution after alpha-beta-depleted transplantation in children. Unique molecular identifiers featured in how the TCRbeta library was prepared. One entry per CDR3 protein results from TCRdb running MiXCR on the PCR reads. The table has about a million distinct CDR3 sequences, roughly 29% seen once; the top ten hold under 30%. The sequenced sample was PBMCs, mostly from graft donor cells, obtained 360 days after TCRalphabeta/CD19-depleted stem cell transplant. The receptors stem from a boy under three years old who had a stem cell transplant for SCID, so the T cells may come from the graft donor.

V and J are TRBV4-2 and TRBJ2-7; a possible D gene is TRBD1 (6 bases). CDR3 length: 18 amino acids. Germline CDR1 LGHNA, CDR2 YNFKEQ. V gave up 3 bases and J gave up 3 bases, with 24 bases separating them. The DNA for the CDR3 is TGTGCCAGCAGCCACCGCCGAGGGATTCAGGGGCAAAACTACGAGCAGTACTTC. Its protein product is CASSHRRGIQGQNYEQYF.

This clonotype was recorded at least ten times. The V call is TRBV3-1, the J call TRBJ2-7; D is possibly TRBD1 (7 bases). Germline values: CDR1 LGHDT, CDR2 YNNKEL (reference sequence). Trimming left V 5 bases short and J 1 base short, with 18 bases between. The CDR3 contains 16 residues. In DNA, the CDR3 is TGTGCCAGCAGCTATAGAGGAGGGGGCTCGTCCTACGAGCAGTACTTC. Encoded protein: CASSYRGGGSSYEQYF.

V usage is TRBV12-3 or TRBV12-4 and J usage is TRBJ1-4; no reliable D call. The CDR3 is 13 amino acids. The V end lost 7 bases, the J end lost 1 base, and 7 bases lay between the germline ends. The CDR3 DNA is TGTGCCAGCAATAAGGAAACTAATGAAAAACTGTTTTTT. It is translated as CASNKETNEKLFF.

The CDR3 region has the DNA TGCGCCAGCAGCTGGGGGAGGGACGGGAACGAGCAGTACTTC. Protein: CASSWGRDGNEQYF. The chain recombines TRBV5-1 with TRBJ2-7; 7 bases are shared with TRBD2. Trimming cost V 3 bases and J 5 bases; bases outside gene matches: 8. Germline CDR1 reads SGHRS; CDR2 reads YFSETQ. There are 14 residues in the CDR3.

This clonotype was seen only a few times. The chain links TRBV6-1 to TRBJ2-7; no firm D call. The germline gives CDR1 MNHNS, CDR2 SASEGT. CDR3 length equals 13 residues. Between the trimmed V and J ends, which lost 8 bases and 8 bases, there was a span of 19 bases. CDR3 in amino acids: CASRPNMITKQYF. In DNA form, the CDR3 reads TGTGCCAGCCGCCCAAATATGATAACCAAGCAGTACTTC.